This paragraph reports one TCR beta chain. The sample is drawn from a study of shared clonotypes between healthy human individuals. Per germline, CDR1 SQVTM and CDR2 ANQGSEA. The CDR3 sequence is 14 residues long. V lost 3 bases, J lost 3 bases, and 5 bases stayed unmatched. Only in-frame clones appear in the TCRdb table, and some are missing; sequencing was by immunoSEQ multiplex PCR. The data hold around 1.6 million clones, with approximately 98% observed a single time. The TCR sequence derives from a man aged 25-45 years in good health. The chain is built from TRBV29-1 and TRBJ2-7, with 10 nucleotides matching TRBD2. The sequencing input was naive CD4+ T cells sorted from blood. Described subset: CD45RA+ positively selected. The CDR3 region is CSVDLASGSYEQYF. The CDR3 bases are TGCAGCGTTGACCTCGCTAGCGGGAGCTACGAGCAGTACTTC.